This TCR beta chain is from a study of molecular identifiers for immune sequencing clone quantification. A single record per CDR3 protein comes from TCRdb applying MiXCR to the PCR reads. In the table there are just under 650,000 distinct CDR3 sequences, about 20% of which are singletons. This CDR3 has 14 amino acids. V was trimmed by 4 bases and J by 8 bases, leaving 15 bases between them. From germline, CDR1 is MGHRA and CDR2 YSYEKL. This clonotype has just one count. This may arise from a read error, as a much more abundant clone is one base away. This chain connects TRBV4-1 to TRBJ2-1; D may be TRBD2 (5 bases). The sequence was collected from a human donor in good health. Some libraries in this study had Jurkat cell RNA spiked in. Sequencing used naive CD8+ T cells from blood, with Jurkat cell RNA spiked in. Noted subset: FACS-sorted CD8+CD4-CCR7+CD45RA+ naive T cells. The CDR3 nucleotides are TGCGCCAGCAGCCTAGTGGTCGGGGTACATGAGCAGTTCTTC. Residues: CASSLVVGVHEQFF.